The 7 T cell receptor delta chains presented below share a single source sample, sequenced in a study of gamma-delta T cells after stem cell transplantation. TCRdb re-called clones from the RT-PCR reads via CATT. The profile shows around 440 delta-chain clones, around two fifths of them singletons. Sequenced material: gamma-delta T cells. The receptors stem from a human donor. It is not recorded whose cells these are; they may come from a transplant donor.

About this clone: A read error likely explains why the TCRdb protein, taken from a much larger clone, differs from this DNA's translation at residue 13; the protein shown is translated from the DNA. This chain connects TRDV3 to TRDJ1, with D possibly being TRDD2 (5 bases). Deletions cut 2 bases from V and 3 bases from J, with 28 bases between. Per the germline V gene, CDR1 is TVYSNPD and CDR2 is GDNSRS (reference sequence). This CDR3 contains 18 residues. CDR3 loop: CAFRPTFTYLWYADKLIF. The CDR3 region has the DNA TGTGCCTTTCGACCCACCTTTACCTACTTATGGTACGCCGATAAACTCATCTTT.

The rearrangement links TRDV2 to TRDJ1; possible D gene TRDD3, 6 bases. V dropped 0 bases and J dropped 0 bases, with 10 bases sitting between them. Germline CDR1 reads GEAIGNYY; CDR2 reads EKD. The CDR3 length is 15 residues. CDR3 amino acids: CACDTVGDYTDKLIF. The CDR3 DNA reads as TGTGCCTGTGACACCGTCGGGGATTACACCGATAAACTCATCTTT.

This clone was seen more than once but under ten times. One base separates it from a far larger clone, so it is likely a read error. Other DNA sequences within the sample encode an identical CDR3. This chain connects TRDV2 to TRDJ3, with 12 bases that match TRDD3. Germline assignment: CDR1 GEAIGNYY and CDR2 EKD. This CDR3 comprises 20 residues. The CDR3 coding sequence is TGTGCCTGCGACACCGTACTGGGGGATACTCGCTCCTGGGACACCCGACAGATGTTTTTC. The encoded protein is CACDTVLGDTRSWDTRQMFF.

The sample holds a few counts of this clone. TCRdb lists the protein of a much larger clone for this DNA, which differs at residue 5, so this is likely a read error; the protein given here is translated from the DNA itself. The chain is built from TRDV2 and TRDJ1, with D possibly being TRDD3 (5 bases). Between the trimmed V and J ends, which lost 3 bases and 7 bases, there was a span of 20 bases. The length of the CDR3 is 15 residues. The germline V gene has CDR1 GEAIGNYY and CDR2 EKD. The CDR3 DNA sequence: TGTGCCTGTGACGCGGTGGATCGTGGGGTAGGTAAACTCATCTTT. It translates to CACDAVDRGVGKLIF.

This clone was counted between two and nine times. Given a far larger clone just one base away, this is likely a sequencing read error. This CDR3 is also generated by other DNA sequences in the sample. This rearrangement joins TRDV3 to TRDJ1; 13 bases align to TRDD3. CDR1 is TVYSNPD and CDR2 is GDNSRS in the germline V gene (reference sequence). There are 22 residues in the CDR3. The CDR3 DNA reads TGTGCCTCGGGGCTTGACCCTAGTACTGGGGGATACGATTGGACGGACACCGATAAACTCATCTTC. Translation: CASGLDPSTGGYDWTDTDKLIF.

By sample fraction, this clone is hyperexpanded. Other DNA sequences in this specimen translate into the identical CDR3. This sequence joins TRDV2 and TRDJ1; 8 nucleotides match TRDD3. This CDR3 has 16 residues. V lost 3 bases to trimming and J lost 0 bases; unmatched junction nucleotides: 8. Germline CDR1 GEAIGNYY, CDR2 EKD. The CDR3 region has the DNA TGTGCCTGTGACCGTACTGGGGGGACGTACACCGATAAACTCATCTTT. Its protein is CACDRTGGTYTDKLIF.

This clone was detected only a few times. The rearrangement links TRDV2 to TRDJ1, with 10 bases fitting TRDD3. The germline CDR1 and CDR2 sequences are GEAIGNYY and EKD. The CDR3 has 15 residues. V lost 2 bases, J lost 1 base, and 3 bases stayed unmatched. The CDR3, as DNA: TGTGCCTGTGACAGACTGGGGGATTCCACCGATAAACTCATCTTT. This translates into CACDRLGDSTDKLIF.